The 12 T cell receptor beta chains below were found in one sample sequenced in a study of sequential checkpoint blockade in melanoma. Treatment of the sample: randomized to nivolumab then ipilimumab (arm A) or the reverse (arm B). Generated by immunoSEQ multiplex PCR, the TCRdb table keeps only in-frame clones and is missing some. This sample carries roughly 4,000 clones, 23% of them seen once, and the ten largest clones take roughly 25%. Sequencing used tumor tissue (inferred from file names), obtained from a patient given nivolumab and ipilimumab in sequence. These TCRs come from a human donor with melanoma.

This clone occurred a few times. The V gene is TRBV6-8, the J gene TRBJ2-7, with TRBD2 matching over 9 bases. V lost 5 bases, J lost 2 bases, and 7 bases stayed unmatched. The germline V gene encodes CDR1 MNHGY and CDR2 SAAAGT. This CDR3 spans 15 amino acids. The CDR3: CASSAVAGDPYEQYF. As DNA, the CDR3 is TGTGCCAGCAGTGCGGTAGCGGGAGACCCCTACGAGCAGTACTTC.

This clone was picked up a small number of times. The chain combines TRBV6-8 with TRBJ1-2; 7 bases fit TRBD1. V shed 2 bases, J shed 4 bases, and the junction held 4 bases outside the gene matches. The CDR3 extends over 14 amino acids. CDR1 is MNHGY and CDR2 is SAAAGT in the germline V gene. In DNA, the CDR3 is TGTGCCAGCAGTTACGGGACAGCTCTCTATGGCTACACCTTC. This sequence encodes CASSYGTALYGYTF.

The V and J genes are TRBV18 and TRBJ2-7, with D tentatively TRBD1 (5 bases). From germline, CDR1 is KGHSH and CDR2 LQKENI. This CDR3 has 13 residues. V was pared by 5 bases and J by 2 bases, with 10 bases between. CDR3 sequence (DNA): TGTGCCAGCTCAGACAGTGGGCCCTACGAGCAGTACTTC. Protein: CASSDSGPYEQYF.

This clone has more than one count but fewer than ten. The gene calls are TRBV6-8 and TRBJ2-1, with a tentative D call TRBD2 (6 bases). The CDR3 spans 15 residues. Germline V gene lookup returns CDR1 MNHGY and CDR2 SAAAGT. V lost 6 bases, J lost 2 bases, and 14 bases lay in between. This CDR3 is CASSLTSSPYNEQFF. As DNA, the CDR3 is TGTGCCAGCAGCTTGACTAGTAGTCCCTACAATGAGCAGTTCTTC.

This clone was found a few times. The chain recombines TRBV6-8 with TRBJ1-5; the match to TRBD1 covers 8 bases. The germline gives CDR1 MNHGY, CDR2 SAAAGT. This CDR3 has 14 amino acids. Trimming cost V 9 bases and J 3 bases; bases outside gene matches: 7. CDR3 bases: TGTGCCAGTGGGACAGGAAACTACAATCAGCCCCAGCATTTT. Protein: CASGTGNYNQPQHF.

The chain is built from TRBV19 and TRBJ2-3, with 8 bases fitting TRBD2. The germline gives CDR1 LNHDA, CDR2 SQIVND (reference sequence). This CDR3 spans 13 amino acids. J was trimmed by 9 bases and V by 8 bases; bases with no gene match: 10. The CDR3 spells CASPLTSGTTQYF. The CDR3 region has the DNA TGTGCCAGTCCGCTAACTAGCGGAACCACGCAGTATTTT.

This rearrangement joins TRBV28 to TRBJ2-3, with 12 bases aligning to TRBD1. The CDR3 contains 17 residues. Germline CDR1 is MDHEN and CDR2 is SYDVKM. V was clipped by 8 bases and J by 6 bases; unmatched bases: 15. The CDR3 here is CASRDRGLGAVGDTQYF. In DNA, the CDR3 is TGTGCCAGCCGGGACAGGGGGCTCGGGGCCGTAGGTGATACGCAGTATTTT.

V and J are TRBV11-3 and TRBJ2-1; possibly TRBD1 for D (7 bases). The germline V gene has CDR1 SGHNT and CDR2 YENEEA. CDR3 length equals 16 residues. With 0 bases removed from V and 0 bases from J, the gap between germline ends came to 9 bases. In nucleotides, the CDR3 is TGTGCCAGCAGCTTAGACAGGGGGGACTCCTACAATGAGCAGTTCTTC. Amino acids: CASSLDRGDSYNEQFF.

The chain is built from TRBV19 and TRBJ1-1; 11 bases fit TRBD1. V dropped 7 bases and J dropped 1; count of bases not matched to a gene: 8. Looked up from germline, CDR1 is LNHDA and CDR2 is SQIVND (reference sequence). The CDR3 runs to 16 residues. CDR3 amino acids: CASTIGQGAKNTEAFF. The CDR3 DNA reads as TGTGCCAGTACCATTGGACAGGGGGCGAAGAACACTGAAGCTTTCTTT.

This clone ranks as large (0.1 to 1%). V gene TRBV9 combines with J gene TRBJ2-7; 7 bases line up with TRBD1. CDR1 SGDLS and CDR2 YYNGEE come from the germline V gene. This CDR3 has 17 amino acids. V lost 3 bases and J lost 4; bases outside the gene matches: 16. The DNA for the CDR3 is TGTGCCAGCAGCGCCGGCCGAGGGGGCATCTTTTTTTACGAGCAGTACTTC. This encodes CASSAGRGGIFFYEQYF. The variable domain in full, with the rest retrieved from reference TRBV9 and TRBJ2-7, is DSGVTQTPKHLITATGQRVTLRCSPRSGDLSVYWYQQSLDQGLQFLIQYYNGEERAKGNILERFSAQQFPDLHSELNLSSLELGDSALYFCASSAGRGGIFFYEQYFGPGTRLTVT.

This clone was counted only a few times. The rearrangement uses TRBV30 and TRBJ1-6; possible D gene TRBD1, 5 bases. Germline V gene sequence: CDR1 GTSNPN, CDR2 SVGIG (reference sequence). V was pared by 5 bases and J by 10 bases, with 15 bases between. The CDR3 sequence is 13 residues long. CDR3 coding DNA: TGTGCCTGGGGGACGGTTTTATCATCACCCCTCCACTTT. It translates to CAWGTVLSSPLHF.

By sample fraction, this clone is medium-sized. This CDR3 reads CASSFAEGGYYGYTF. CDR3 sequence (DNA): TGTGCCAGCAGCTTTGCGGAAGGGGGATACTATGGCTACACCTTC. The genes are TRBV11-3 and TRBJ1-2, with TRBD1 as a possible D gene (6 bases). The V end was cut by 3 bases, the J end by 3 bases, with 14 bases between. The CDR3 runs 15 residues. The germline V gene encodes CDR1 SGHNT and CDR2 YENEEA.